The TCR beta chain under discussion was sequenced for a study of T cell repertoires in cytomegalovirus infection. Study background: As its CMV epitopes, the study selected recently identified HLA-C-restricted and well-studied HLA-B-restricted targets. Carrying CMV and the relevant HLA type showed in public TCR beta signatures.

The germline V gene encodes CDR1 SGHVS and CDR2 FQNEAQ. V was trimmed by 2 bases and J by 1 base, leaving 12 bases between them. This CDR3 comprises 16 residues. TCRdb processed the reads anew with MiXCR; each CDR3 protein has one entry. The sample holds 300,000 or so distinct CDR3 sequences, roughly 25% seen once. Study-wide results and caveats: Public TCR beta family frequency separated CMV-and-HLA carriers, including in an independent cohort. Dominating the ex vivo response were TCR beta clonotypes that were CMV-specific and HLA-C-restricted.

Ten or more counts support this clonotype. The antigen is unknown. The chain is built from TRBV7-8 and TRBJ2-1, with a possible D match to TRBD2 (6 bases). The sample was cultured PBMCs, taken from culture after CMV antigen stimulation. This TCR came from a human donor in good health (CMV status not recorded). Some clones in this sample may be carry-over from other donors' samples. For the CDR3, the DNA is TGTGCCAGCAGCTTAAGATCGGGAGTGTCCTACAATGAGCAGTTCTTC. It specifies CASSLRSGVSYNEQFF.